The 16 T cell receptor beta chains presented below share a single source sample, sequenced in a study of blood T cell repertoires in COVID-19. The protocol was immunoSEQ multiplex PCR, while the TCRdb copy is restricted to in-frame clones and leaves out a portion. The sample lists 120,000 to 150,000 clones, roughly 80% occurring once. The sample was peripheral blood. Receptor source: a human donor in a cohort sampled during active COVID-19.

The V and J genes are TRBV3-1 (or the pseudogene TRBV3-2) and TRBJ2-5; D is possibly TRBD2 (7 bases). Trimming took off 2 bases at V and 3 bases at J, with 10 bases between the two ends. This CDR3 contains 14 residues. The germline CDR1 and CDR2 sequences are LGHDT and YNNKEL (reference sequence). The CDR3 DNA follows: TGTGCCAGCAGCCAACGGGGGGCCGAAGAGACCCAGTACTTC. It is translated as CASSQRGAEETQYF.

V usage is TRBV9 and J usage is TRBJ2-1; unclear D gene. Trimming took 0 bases from V and 0 from J, leaving 13 bases between them. The germline V gene has CDR1 SGDLS and CDR2 YYNGEE. This CDR3 is 17 amino acids long. Written as DNA, the CDR3 is TGTGCCAGCAGCGTAGCCAAGTCGGTGAGCTCCTACAATGAGCAGTTCTTC. Translating gives CASSVAKSVSSYNEQFF.

This chain connects TRBV14 to TRBJ2-5, with TRBD2 identical over 9 bases. CDR1 and CDR2 (germline): SGHDN, FVKESK. The V gene end was trimmed by 4 bases and the J gene end by 7 bases; junction bases not matched to a gene: 19. The CDR3 runs 18 residues. The CDR3 spells CASSRRLPAGGLRGTQYF. CDR3 nucleotide sequence: TGTGCCAGCAGCCGACGACTACCAGCGGGGGGCCTCCGGGGGACCCAGTACTTC.

This chain uses TRBV6-2 or TRBV6-3 with TRBJ2-4; 8 bases agree with TRBD2. With V trimmed by 0 bases and J by 6 bases, 10 bases remained unmatched. This CDR3 has 17 residues. CDR1 and CDR2 from the germline V gene are MNHEY and SVGEGT. The CDR3 sequence is CASSYSGLSGNVNIQYF. The CDR3 DNA reads as TGTGCCAGCAGTTACTCGGGTCTTAGCGGGAACGTAAACATTCAGTACTTC.

The rearrangement uses TRBV7-9 and TRBJ2-1; a weak D match, TRBD1 (5 bases). V was trimmed by 5 bases and J by 0 bases, leaving 11 bases between them. The CDR3 has 15 residues. Germline CDR1 and CDR2: SEHNR and FQNEAQ (reference sequence). CDR3 DNA: TGTGCCAGCAGCGCCCGACAGTTCTCCTACAATGAGCAGTTCTTC. This encodes CASSARQFSYNEQFF.

V usage is TRBV24-1 and J usage is TRBJ2-7, with 9 bases identical to TRBD1. This CDR3 has 16 amino acids. The J segment lost 4 bases and the V segment lost 4 bases, leaving 10 bases of the junction unmatched. Germline V gene data show CDR1 as KGHDR and CDR2 as SFDVKD. CDR3 amino acids: CATSEPGQGGKYEQYF. In DNA, the CDR3 is TGTGCCACCAGTGAACCGGGACAGGGTGGAAAATACGAGCAGTACTTC.

The chain recombines TRBV14 with TRBJ2-3; TRBD2 aligns across 11 bases. Germline trimming cut 0 bases from V and 2 bases from J; bases unmatched to any gene: 4. The CDR3 runs 17 residues. CDR1 and CDR2 (germline): SGHDN, FVKESK. CDR3 sequence reads: CASSQDVLAGDTDTQYF. The DNA for the CDR3 is TGTGCCAGCAGCCAAGATGTACTAGCGGGGGACACAGATACGCAGTATTTT. Together with reference TRBV14 and TRBJ2-3, the CDR3 gives the full variable domain: EAGVTQFPSHSVIEKGQTVTLRCDPISGHDNLYWYRRVMGKEIKFLLHFVKESKQDESGMPNNRFLAERTGGTYSTLKVQPAELEDSGVYFCASSQDVLAGDTDTQYFGPGTRLTVL.

This clone has a single count. The CDR3 bases are TGTGCCAGCAGGAGGACAGGCTCCTACGAGCAGTACTTC. It codes for CASRRTGSYEQYF. The genes are TRBV6-5 and TRBJ2-7, with 7 nucleotides matching TRBD1. In germline, CDR1 is MNHEY, CDR2 SVGAGI. The CDR3 runs 13 residues. The junction had 2 bases not matched to a gene; V was cut back by 6 bases and J by 0 bases.

The chain uses TRBV5-4 and TRBJ2-3; 9 nucleotides agree with TRBD2. This CDR3 is built from 16 residues. CDR1 is SGHNT, CDR2 YYREEE, per germline (reference sequence). Trimming at V came to 4 bases and at J to 0 bases, leaving 6 bases not matched to a gene. The CDR3 DNA sequence: TGTGCCAGCAGCCTCGGACTAGCGCGAAGCACAGATACGCAGTATTTT. This gives the protein CASSLGLARSTDTQYF.

CDR3: CARSSTTRGRRTDTQYF. For the CDR3, the DNA is TGTGCCAGAAGTTCAACGACTAGGGGGCGCCGGACAGATACGCAGTATTTT. The chain combines TRBV5-3 with TRBJ2-3, with D perhaps TRBD1 (7 bases). TRBV5-3 carries the ORF label, with uncertain function. This CDR3 region has 17 residues. The germline V and J ends were trimmed by 5 bases and 3 bases, with 22 bases remaining between them.

This chain links TRBV29-1 with TRBJ1-4; a weak D match, TRBD1 (5 bases). The CDR3 totals 14 residues. Germline CDR1 and CDR2: SQVTM and ANQGSEA. V was pared by 1 base and J by 8 bases, with 14 bases between. DNA for the CDR3: TGCAGCGTTGAAGTTGTAGGGGTCGGGGAAAAACTGTTTTTT. It encodes CSVEVVGVGEKLFF.

The chain has TRBV28 and TRBJ2-2; 8 bases are shared with TRBD2. V was pared by 6 bases and J by 4 bases, with 4 bases of the junction left unmatched. Germline V gene lookup returns CDR1 MDHEN and CDR2 SYDVKM. The CDR3 is made up of 14 amino acids. CDR3 bases: TGTGCCAGCAGCGGGGGGGCGGTCACCGGGGAGCTGTTTTTT. Its translation: CASSGGAVTGELFF.

As regards this clone: A junction boundary mismatches the germline segment, possibly from a read error. J is TRBJ2-3 and V is TRBV7-3, with 13 bases lining up with TRBD2. Germline CDR1 and CDR2: SGHTA and FQGTGA. CDR3 length: 15 residues. The CDR3 here is CASSVTSGGADTQYF. DNA for the CDR3: TGTGCCAGCAGCGTAACTAGCGGGGGGGCAGATACGCAGTATTTT. Full variable domain (missing parts from reference TRBV7-3 and TRBJ2-3): GAGVSQTPSNKVTEKGKYVELRCDPISGHTALYWYRQSLGQGPEFLIYFQGTGAADDSGLPNDRFFAVRPEGSVSTLKIQRTERGDSAVYLCASSVTSGGADTQYFGPGTRLTVL.

The chain links TRBV2 to TRBJ2-3, with 7 bases aligning to TRBD2. The trim removed 2 bases at V and 1 base at J, leaving 6 bases unmatched. This CDR3 has 16 residues. CDR1 and CDR2 (germline): SNHLY, FYNNEI. Here the CDR3 DNA reads TGTGCCAGCAGTGAATGGGGTGCGGGGGGCACAGATACGCAGTATTTT. This gives the protein CASSEWGAGGTDTQYF.

The chain recombines TRBV5-1 with TRBJ2-3; a possible D gene is TRBD1 (5 bases). Germline V gene sequence: CDR1 SGHRS, CDR2 YFSETQ. The V gene lost 1 base and the J gene lost 0 bases, with 12 bases spanning the gap. This CDR3 is 16 amino acids long. The chain's CDR3 is CASSLLRTTSTDTQYF. CDR3 bases: TGCGCCAGCAGCTTGCTCAGGACAACTAGCACAGATACGCAGTATTTT.

CDR3: CASSLDREYYGYTF. The DNA of the CDR3 is TGCGCCAGCAGCTTGGACAGGGAATACTATGGCTACACCTTC. V and J are TRBV5-1 and TRBJ1-2; a weak D match, TRBD1 (6 bases). Trimming removed 0 bases from V and 3 bases from J, with 9 bases in between. Germline V gene sequence: CDR1 SGHRS, CDR2 YFSETQ. The CDR3 is 14 amino acids.